This T cell receptor (beta chain) was obtained from a study of CD8 T cells in ankylosing spondylitis. V was clipped by 3 bases and J by 0 bases, with 9 bases between them. CDR1 is MNHEY, CDR2 SMNVEV, per germline (reference sequence). The CDR3 sequence is 15 residues long. MiXCR, run by TCRdb on the 5' RACE reads, gives a single entry per CDR3 protein. The sample yields just under 550,000 distinct CDR3 sequences, roughly 13% seen once. This clonotype was seen at least ten times. The antigen is unknown. The study's findings and limits: There was a TCR beta motif, made of eight highly homologous variants, that appeared characteristic of ankylosing spondylitis blood. Disease-linked clones reportedly showed significant enrichment in matched ankylosing spondylitis synovial fluid.

This sequence originates from a male donor with ankylosing spondylitis. Sequences were obtained from blood, either unsorted or a sorted T cell fraction (not recorded which). This chain joins TRBV27 and TRBJ1-5; unclear D gene. The CDR3 spells CASSFTPYSNQPQHF. CDR3 DNA sequence: TGTGCCAGCAGTTTTACTCCATATAGCAATCAGCCCCAGCATTTT.